The 27 T cell receptor beta chains given below trace back to one sample, sequenced in a study of PD-L1 blockade in urothelial cancer. Sample time point: pretreatment peripheral blood. Data came from immunoSEQ multiplex PCR; TCRdb stores just in-frame clones and leaves some out. The data hold about 35,000 clones, with 65% to 90% observed a single time. The sample in question was PBMCs, obtained around atezolizumab (anti-PD-L1) treatment. The receptors originated from a man aged 55 to 70 with urothelial cancer.

The CDR3 is CASSLGRPYEQYF. The CDR3 coding sequence is TGTGCCAGCAGTTTAGGCAGGCCCTACGAGCAGTACTTC. The rearrangement joins TRBV27 to TRBJ2-7; D is undetermined. From germline, CDR1 is MNHEY and CDR2 SMNVEV (reference sequence). CDR3 size: 13 residues. V lost 2 bases, J lost 2 bases, and 7 bases lay in between.

The chain employs TRBV28 and TRBJ2-5; TRBD1 aligns across 10 bases. From germline, CDR1 is MDHEN and CDR2 SYDVKM. The CDR3 loop spans 16 amino acids. V dropped 7 bases and J dropped 1; count of bases not matched to a gene: 9. This chain's CDR3 is CASNSGTGVFQETQYF. Here the CDR3 DNA reads TGTGCCAGCAACTCCGGGACAGGGGTTTTCCAAGAGACCCAGTACTTC. Full variable domain (rest looked up from reference TRBV28 and TRBJ2-5): DVKVTQSSRYLVKRTGEKVFLECVQDMDHENMFWYRQDPGLGLRLIYFSYDVKMKEKGDIPEGYSVSREKKERFSLILESASTNQTSMYLCASNSGTGVFQETQYFGPGTRLLVL.

V usage is TRBV10-3 and J usage is TRBJ2-4; the match to TRBD1 covers 9 bases. Germline lookup yields CDR1 ENHRY and CDR2 SYGVKD. The CDR3 contains 16 residues. V lost 3 bases and J lost 1; bases outside the gene matches: 4. Here the CDR3 DNA reads TGTGCCATCAGTGACACCGGGACAGGGGCCAAAAACATTCAGTACTTC. Translation gives CAISDTGTGAKNIQYF.

CDR3 loop: CASSTSTQTQYF. Written as DNA, the CDR3 is TGTGCCAGCTCGACTAGCACACAGACCCAGTACTTC. The J gene is TRBJ2-5, the V gene TRBV2; the match to TRBD2 covers 7 bases. The CDR3 is 12 residues long. CDR1 and CDR2 from the germline V gene are SNHLY and FYNNEI. Losses at the gene ends were 8 bases for V and 6 bases for J; bases not matched to a gene: 6.

V is TRBV5-1 and J is TRBJ1-2; no clear D. The germline V gene encodes CDR1 SGHRS and CDR2 YFSETQ. V lost 1 base and J 6 bases, leaving 7 bases between the germline ends. This CDR3 contains 12 residues. CDR3 loop: CASSLSEDGYTF. DNA for the CDR3: TGCGCCAGCAGCTTGAGTGAGGATGGCTACACCTTC.

The chain carries TRBV11-1 and TRBJ2-3, with TRBD2 matching 16 bases. From germline, CDR1 is SGHAT and CDR2 FQDESV (reference sequence). The V segment lost 4 bases and the J segment 1 base; nucleotides outside the gene matches: 2. CDR3 length equals 17 residues. CDR3 loop: CASSSGLAGGRTDTQYF. The CDR3 DNA reads as TGTGCCAGCAGCTCGGGACTAGCGGGGGGGCGCACAGATACGCAGTATTTT.

The V and J genes are TRBV2 and TRBJ1-4; TRBD1 might be the D (5 bases). Germline V gene sequence: CDR1 SNHLY, CDR2 FYNNEI. V gave up 7 bases and J gave up 6 bases, with 24 bases separating them. CDR3 length equals 17 residues. Here the CDR3 reads CASMGVGMGEGDEKLFF. The CDR3 region has the DNA TGTGCCAGCATGGGTGTCGGTATGGGGGAGGGCGATGAAAAACTGTTTTTT.

The V and J genes are TRBV19 and TRBJ2-5; possibly TRBD1 for D (5 bases). The length of the CDR3 is 13 residues. The V end was cut by 1 base, the J end by 3 bases, with 6 bases between. The germline V gene has CDR1 LNHDA and CDR2 SQIVND (reference sequence). In nucleotides, the CDR3 is TGTGCCAGTAGTATAGTGACAGAAGAGACCCAGTACTTC. As protein: CASSIVTEETQYF.

Comment on this clone: The identical CDR3 is also encoded by other nucleotide sequences in the sample. V is TRBV6-1 and J is TRBJ2-5, with D possibly TRBD2 on 5 matching bases. Germline CDR1 reads MNHNS; CDR2 reads SASEGT. V was pared by 3 bases and J by 5 bases, with 13 bases between. The CDR3 runs to 14 residues. The chain's CDR3 is CASSEGLAEETQYF. CDR3 DNA: TGTGCCAGCAGTGAGGGCCTAGCCGAGGAGACCCAGTACTTC.

The CDR3: CASSQQGARGPLHF. CDR3 sequence (DNA): TGTGCCAGCAGCCAACAGGGGGCGAGGGGACCCCTCCACTTT. The chain combines TRBV2 with TRBJ1-6; 9 bases are a match to TRBD1. Germline CDR1 and CDR2: SNHLY and FYNNEI. The CDR3 runs to 14 residues. Trimming at V came to 6 bases and at J to 12 bases, leaving 9 bases not matched to a gene.

This chain links TRBV28 with TRBJ2-7; D gene ambiguous. V was shortened by 6 bases and J by 0 bases, with 6 bases between the two germline ends. CDR1 and CDR2 (germline): MDHEN, SYDVKM. The CDR3 loop spans 12 amino acids. The CDR3 sequence is CASSTYSYEQYF. CDR3 in DNA: TGTGCCAGCAGCACCTACTCCTACGAGCAGTACTTC.

The genes are TRBV27 and TRBJ1-4; D ambiguous. The CDR3 consists of 14 residues. Trimming took 0 bases from V and 4 from J, leaving 6 bases between them. CDR1 MNHEY and CDR2 SMNVEV come from the germline V gene (reference sequence). The CDR3: CASSLSGDNEKLFF. The CDR3 bases are TGTGCCAGCAGTTTATCCGGGGATAATGAAAAACTGTTTTTT. The variable domain in full, with the rest retrieved from reference TRBV27 and TRBJ1-4, is EAQVTQNPRYLITVTGKKLTVTCSQNMNHEYMSWYRQDPGLGLRQIYYSMNVEVTDKGDVPEGYKVSRKEKRNFPLILESPSPNQTSLYFCASSLSGDNEKLFFGSGTQLSVL.

The chain links TRBV4-2 to TRBJ2-2, with TRBD2 identical over 9 bases. The junction had 10 bases not matched to a gene; V was cut back by 1 base and J by 4 bases. The germline gives CDR1 LGHNA, CDR2 YNFKEQ. CDR3 length: 18 residues. CDR3 coding DNA: TGTGCCAGCAGCCAAGGGGGCTGGCGGGGGGGCCCCACCGGGGAGCTGTTTTTT. Its protein is CASSQGGWRGGPTGELFF.

The sample holds one count of this clone. The V gene is TRBV5-1, the J gene TRBJ2-5, with D unclear. The V end was cut by 3 bases, the J end by 4 bases, with 7 bases between. Looked up from germline, CDR1 is SGHRS and CDR2 is YFSETQ. The CDR3 contains 12 residues. Here the CDR3 reads CASSSDSETQYF. The CDR3 nucleotides are TGCGCCAGCAGCTCAGACTCAGAGACCCAGTACTTC.

This clone has just one count. This chain connects TRBV28 to TRBJ1-1; 9 nucleotides align to TRBD1. The CDR3 is 15 amino acids. Germline lookup yields CDR1 MDHEN and CDR2 SYDVKM. V lost 5 bases and J lost 5; bases outside the gene matches: 9. The CDR3 DNA is TGTGCCAGCAGTCCCGGGACAGGGTTCGAGACTGAAGCTTTCTTT. This codes for CASSPGTGFETEAFF.

The chain recombines TRBV5-1 with TRBJ1-5; TRBD1 is a possible D gene (5 bases). Germline loops: CDR1 SGHRS, CDR2 YFSETQ. The CDR3 has 15 amino acids. Trimming stripped 4 bases from V and 6 bases from J, with 17 bases between. In DNA form, the CDR3 reads TGCGCCAGCAGCCCGCACGGGCAGGGCGGTCAGCCCCAGCATTTT. Protein sequence: CASSPHGQGGQPQHF.

In this sample, this clone turned up once. The chain employs TRBV6-5 and TRBJ2-4; 7 bases match TRBD2. This CDR3 contains 14 residues. J was trimmed by 5 bases and V by 6 bases; bases with no gene match: 7. Germline lookup yields CDR1 MNHEY and CDR2 SVGAGI. CDR3 DNA sequence: TGTGCCAGCAGCCAGCCGGGGGGACAAAACATTCAGTACTTC. It encodes CASSQPGGQNIQYF.

The CDR3 bases are TGTGCCAGCAGGACTCGGGAGAATAATTCACCCCTCCACTTT. This translates into CASRTRENNSPLHF. The rearrangement uses TRBV28 and TRBJ1-6; D unclear. This CDR3 is 14 amino acids long. Germline assignment: CDR1 MDHEN and CDR2 SYDVKM. The ends were cut back, 6 bases at V and 5 bases at J, with 11 bases in the middle.

The chain has TRBV18 and TRBJ1-1; possibly TRBD1 for D (6 bases). Germline CDR1 KGHSH, CDR2 LQKENI. This CDR3 region has 16 residues. Trimming shortened V by 3 bases and J by 1 base, and 15 bases separated the two germline ends. The CDR3 here is CASSPFSGTSNTEAFF. For the CDR3, the DNA is TGTGCCAGCTCACCGTTCTCGGGGACATCGAACACTGAAGCTTTCTTT. The whole variable domain, remainder taken from reference TRBV18 and TRBJ1-1, is NAGVMQNPRHLVRRRGQEARLRCSPMKGHSHVYWYRQLPEEGLKFMVYLQKENIIDESGMPKERFSAEFPKEGPSILRIQQVVRGDSAAYFCASSPFSGTSNTEAFFGQGTRLTVV.

This clone has only a few counts. This chain uses TRBV11-1 with TRBJ1-2; no clear D gene. V was clipped by 0 bases and J by 5 bases, with 7 bases between them. CDR1 and CDR2 (germline): SGHAT, FQDESV (reference sequence). The CDR3 extends over 13 amino acids. Here the CDR3 DNA reads TGTGCCAGCAGCTTAGCGGGCGGGTATGGCTACACCTTC. As protein: CASSLAGGYGYTF.

The chain links TRBV30 to TRBJ1-6, with D tentatively TRBD1 (5 bases). Germline-derived CDR1 and CDR2 are GTSNPN and SVGIG (reference sequence). Trimming took off 1 base at V and 9 bases at J, with 16 bases between the two ends. The CDR3 consists of 15 residues. Here the CDR3 DNA reads TGTGCCTGGAGTGGGGAGGGGAGCCACTCTTCACCCCTCCACTTT. Its translation is CAWSGEGSHSSPLHF.

V usage is TRBV6-1 and J usage is TRBJ2-4; weak D call: TRBD2 (5 bases). Germline V gene data show CDR1 as MNHNS and CDR2 as SASEGT. CDR3 size: 13 residues. The germline V and J ends were trimmed by 2 bases and 11 bases, with 13 bases remaining between them. Written as DNA, the CDR3 is TGTGCCAGCAGTGAAACGAGGGCTAGGGTTCAGTACTTC. Residues: CASSETRARVQYF.

This chain connects TRBV11-3 to TRBJ1-6, with D tentatively TRBD1 (5 bases). The CDR3 runs to 15 residues. The germline CDR1 and CDR2 sequences are SGHNT and YENEEA. Trimming took 5 bases from V and 7 from J, leaving 15 bases between them. The CDR3 reads CASSLLDSLNSPLHF. In DNA, the CDR3 is TGTGCCAGCAGCCTCCTAGACAGTTTAAATTCACCCCTCCACTTT.

The rearrangement uses TRBV6-5 and TRBJ1-4; D is possibly TRBD1 (6 bases). V was pared by 6 bases and J by 2 bases, with 10 bases between. CDR3 length: 14 amino acids. The germline V gene has CDR1 MNHEY and CDR2 SVGAGI. In nucleotides, the CDR3 is TGTGCCAGCAGAACTAGGGGGACTAATGAAAAACTGTTTTTT. It yields the protein CASRTRGTNEKLFF.

The chain carries TRBV9 and TRBJ2-1; D remains unclear. Trimming took 0 bases from V and 3 from J, leaving 4 bases between them. Looked up from germline, CDR1 is SGDLS and CDR2 is YYNGEE. This CDR3 comprises 13 residues. The CDR3 bases are TGTGCCAGCAGCGTAGCGGGCTACAATGAGCAGTTCTTC. Protein product: CASSVAGYNEQFF.

The V call is TRBV5-1, the J call TRBJ2-2; the match to TRBD2 covers 7 bases. Trimming removed 0 bases from V and 6 bases from J; junction bases left unmatched: 5. This CDR3 comprises 15 residues. CDR1 is SGHRS, CDR2 YFSETQ, per germline. For the CDR3, the DNA is TGCGCCAGCAGCTTGGAGGCAGGGAGGGCCGGGGAGCTGTTTTTT. Translated: CASSLEAGRAGELFF.

This clone came up once. V is TRBV30 and J is TRBJ2-1; D is perhaps TRBD2 (5 bases). CDR1 GTSNPN and CDR2 SVGIG come from the germline V gene (reference sequence). The V and J ends lost 5 bases and 5 bases respectively, with 13 bases between them. This CDR3 region has 13 residues. The CDR3 region has the DNA TGTGCCTGGCACACTAGGTCCCACAATGAGCAGTTCTTC. It specifies CAWHTRSHNEQFF.